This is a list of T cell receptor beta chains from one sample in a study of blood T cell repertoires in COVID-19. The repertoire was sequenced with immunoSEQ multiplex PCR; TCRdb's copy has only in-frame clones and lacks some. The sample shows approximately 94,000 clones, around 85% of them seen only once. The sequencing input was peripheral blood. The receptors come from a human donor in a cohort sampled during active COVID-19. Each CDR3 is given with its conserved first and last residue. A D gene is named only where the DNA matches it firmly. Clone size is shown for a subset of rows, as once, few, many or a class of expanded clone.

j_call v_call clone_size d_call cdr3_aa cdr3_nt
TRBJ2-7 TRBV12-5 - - CASNLGAGEQYF TGTGCTAGTAATCTGGGGGCTGGCGAGCAGTACTTC
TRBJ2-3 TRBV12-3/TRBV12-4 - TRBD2 CASSKRLADTQYF TGTGCCAGCAGTAAACGACTAGCCGATACGCAGTATTTT
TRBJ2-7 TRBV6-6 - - CASQGVSYEQYF TGTGCCAGCCAAGGGGTGTCCTACGAGCAGTACTTC
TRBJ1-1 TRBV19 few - CASSPSGQMNTEAFF TGTGCCAGTAGTCCATCGGGACAAATGAACACTGAAGCTTTCTTT
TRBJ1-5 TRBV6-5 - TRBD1 CASQGGNQPQHF TGTGCCAGCCAGGGGGGAAATCAGCCCCAGCATTTT
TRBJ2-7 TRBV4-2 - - CASSQERRAYEQYF TGTGCCAGCAGCCAAGAACGCAGGGCCTACGAGCAGTACTTC
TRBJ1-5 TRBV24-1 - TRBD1 CATSAGRDRGLDQPQHF TGTGCCACCAGTGCCGGAAGGGACAGGGGGCTGGATCAGCCCCAGCATTTT
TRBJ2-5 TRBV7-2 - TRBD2 CASSLGPTGGGQETQYF TGTGCCAGCAGCTTAGGCCCGACCGGCGGGGGACAAGAGACCCAGTACTTC
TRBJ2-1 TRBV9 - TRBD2 CASSVVTAGVSNEQFF TGTGCCAGCAGCGTAGTGACAGCGGGGGTGTCCAATGAGCAGTTCTTC
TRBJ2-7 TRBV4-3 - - CASSHGDGSGEQYF TGCGCCAGCAGCCATGGCGATGGGAGTGGCGAGCAGTACTTC
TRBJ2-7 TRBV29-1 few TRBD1 CSVEATGGYEQYF TGCAGCGTTGAGGCGACAGGGGGCTACGAGCAGTACTTC
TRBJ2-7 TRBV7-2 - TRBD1 CASSSSGTGAEEQYF TGTGCCAGCAGCTCCTCCGGGACAGGGGCCGAAGAGCAGTACTTC
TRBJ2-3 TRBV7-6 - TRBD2 CASSDQRGGSADTQYF TGTGCCAGCAGCGACCAGCGGGGGGGCTCCGCAGATACGCAGTATTTT
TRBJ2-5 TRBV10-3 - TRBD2 CAISEREGGETQYF TGTGCCATCAGTGAGCGGGAGGGTGGAGAGACCCAGTACTTC
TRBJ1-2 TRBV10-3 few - CAISESVQNYGYTF TGTGCCATCAGTGAGTCGGTACAGAACTATGGCTACACCTTC
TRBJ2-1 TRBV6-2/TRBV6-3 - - CASSPLSSARGSYNEQFF TGTGCCAGCAGTCCGCTGTCCTCGGCGCGGGGCTCCTACAATGAGCAGTTCTTC
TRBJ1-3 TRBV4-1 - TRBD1 CASSLHDRAGSGNTIYF TGCGCCAGCAGCCTCCACGACAGGGCGGGATCTGGAAACACCATATATTTT
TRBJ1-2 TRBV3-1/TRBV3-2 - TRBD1 CASSQVTRDREGEDGYTF TGTGCCAGCAGCCAAGTTACCCGGGACAGGGAAGGGGAGGATGGCTACACCTTC
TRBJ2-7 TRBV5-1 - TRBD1 CATGRDSSYEQYF TGCGCCACTGGTCGGGACAGCTCCTACGAGCAGTACTTC
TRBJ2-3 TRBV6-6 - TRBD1 CASSYYQGALDTQYF TGTGCCAGCAGTTACTACCAGGGGGCGCTGGATACGCAGTATTTT
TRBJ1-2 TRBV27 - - CASGEGYGYTF TGTGCCAGCGGAGAAGGTTATGGCTACACCTTC
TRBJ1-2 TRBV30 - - CAWSSGGSSGYTF TGTGCCTGGAGTTCGGGGGGCTCTTCTGGCTACACCTTC
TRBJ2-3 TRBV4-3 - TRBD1 CASSQDPPGQGNTQYF TGCGCCAGCAGCCAAGATCCCCCGGGACAGGGGAATACGCAGTATTTT
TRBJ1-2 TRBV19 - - CASSIGTPINYGYTF TGTGCCAGTAGTATAGGGACACCAATCAACTATGGCTACACCTTC
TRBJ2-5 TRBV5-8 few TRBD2 CASSRGLAGGPKETQYF TGTGCCAGCAGCCGCGGACTAGCGGGAGGGCCAAAGGAGACCCAGTACTTC
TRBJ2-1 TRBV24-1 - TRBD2 CATSETGGNYEQFF TGTGCCACCAGTGAAACGGGAGGGAATTATGAGCAGTTCTTC
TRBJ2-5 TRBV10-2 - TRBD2 CASSLAGGETQYF TGCGCCAGCAGCCTAGCGGGAGGAGAGACCCAGTACTTC
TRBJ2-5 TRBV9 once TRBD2 CASSVSLSGGLQETQYF TGTGCCAGCAGCGTATCCTTGAGCGGGGGTCTCCAAGAGACCCAGTACTTC
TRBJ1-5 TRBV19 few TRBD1 CASSIEQGRNQPQHF TGTGCCAGTAGTATCGAACAGGGGCGAAATCAGCCCCAGCATTTT
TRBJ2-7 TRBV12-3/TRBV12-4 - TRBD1 CASSHDRVHEQYF TGTGCCAGCAGTCACGACAGGGTCCACGAGCAGTACTTC
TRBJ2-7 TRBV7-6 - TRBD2 CASSRRASGVLSYEQYF TGTGCCAGCAGCCGGCGGGCTAGCGGGGTCCTCTCCTACGAGCAGTACTTC
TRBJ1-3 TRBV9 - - CASSVEGTTNGHTIYF TGTGCCAGCAGCGTAGAGGGGACAACTAACGGACACACCATATATTTT
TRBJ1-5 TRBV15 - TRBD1 CATSRDGQAPGNQPQHF TGTGCCACCAGCAGAGATGGACAGGCCCCGGGGAATCAGCCCCAGCATTTT
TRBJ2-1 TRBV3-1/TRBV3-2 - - CASSLSGDCQVWGQFF TGTGCCAGCAGCCTGTCGGGAGATTGCCAGGTATGGGGGCAGTTCTTC
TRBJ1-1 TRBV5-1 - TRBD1 CASSDGQGDTEAFF TGCGCCAGCAGCGATGGACAGGGGGACACTGAAGCTTTCTTT
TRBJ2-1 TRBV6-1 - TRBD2 CASSDGLAVYNEQFF TGTGCCAGCAGTGATGGACTAGCGGTTTACAATGAGCAGTTCTTC
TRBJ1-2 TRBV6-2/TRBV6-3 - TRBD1 CASSWDRGLRYTF TGTGCCAGCAGTTGGGACAGGGGCCTCCGCTACACCTTC
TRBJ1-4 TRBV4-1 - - CASSQGQTATNEKLFF TGCGCCAGCAGCCAGGGACAAACAGCAACTAATGAAAAACTGTTTTTT
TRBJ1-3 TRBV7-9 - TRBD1 CASSLGMGQINTIYF TGTGCCAGCAGCTTAGGAATGGGACAGATAAACACCATATATTTT
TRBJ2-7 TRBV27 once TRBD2 CASSSGTSGTYEQYF TGTGCCAGCAGTTCGGGGACTAGCGGGACCTACGAGCAGTACTTC
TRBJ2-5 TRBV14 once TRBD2 CASSQVRGKLAENQETQYF TGTGCCAGCAGCCAAGTACGGGGGAAACTAGCGGAGAACCAAGAGACCCAGTACTTC
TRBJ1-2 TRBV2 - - CASRQQGNYGYTF TGTGCCAGCAGACAACAGGGAAACTATGGCTACACCTTC
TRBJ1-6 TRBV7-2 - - CASSLAARADSPLHF TGTGCCAGCAGCTTAGCGGCCAGGGCTGATTCACCCCTCCACTTT
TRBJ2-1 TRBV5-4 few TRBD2 CASSLDVAGGREQFF TGTGCCAGCAGCTTGGATGTAGCGGGAGGGCGTGAGCAGTTCTTC
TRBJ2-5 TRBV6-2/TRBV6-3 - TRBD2 CASSLTSGRGGETQYF TGTGCCAGCAGTCTCACTAGCGGGAGGGGTGGAGAGACCCAGTACTTC
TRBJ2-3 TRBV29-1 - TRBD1 CSVEERRGHADTQYF TGCAGCGTTGAAGAACGCAGGGGGCACGCAGATACGCAGTATTTT